The 23 T cell receptor beta chains reported below all come from one sample, sequenced in a study of blood T cell repertoires in COVID-19. Profiled with immunoSEQ multiplex PCR; TCRdb holds only in-frame clones, not every one. In the table there are 200,000 to 250,000 clones, under 90% of which are singletons. The sequencing input was peripheral blood. These receptors all come from a woman of 80 years or more with acute or convalescent COVID-19.

This sequence joins TRBV18 and TRBJ1-1; 11 bases line up with TRBD1. The J segment lost 7 bases and the V segment lost 2 bases, leaving 6 bases of the junction unmatched. There are 15 residues in the CDR3. Germline CDR1 is KGHSH and CDR2 is LQKENI. DNA of the CDR3: TGTGCCAGCTCACCAGGACAGGGGGCGGTCGGTGAAGCTTTCTTT. Its protein is CASSPGQGAVGEAFF.

Remarks on this clone: A much larger clonotype is one base distant, so this may be a read error. The chain recombines TRBV9 with TRBJ2-2; tentative D call: TRBD1 (6 bases). The V gene's germline CDR1 is SGDLS and CDR2 YYNGEE. The V end was cut by 4 bases, the J end by 1 base, with 8 bases between. CDR3 length: 14 amino acids. CDR3 residues: CASSPGQNTGELFF. The CDR3 DNA reads as TGTGCCAGCAGCCCGGGACAGAACACCGGGGAGCTGTTTTTT. The full variable domain, rest sourced from reference TRBV9 and TRBJ2-2, is DSGVTQTPKHLITATGQRVTLRCSPRSGDLSVYWYQQSLDQGLQFLIQYYNGEERAKGNILERFSAQQFPDLHSELNLSSLELGDSALYFCASSPGQNTGELFFGEGSRLTVL.

This clone came up a few times. The chain uses TRBV5-4 and TRBJ1-2; 7 bases fit TRBD1. CDR1 and CDR2 (germline): SGHNT, YYREEE (reference sequence). This CDR3 has 15 residues. V trimming: 2 bases; J trimming: 1 base; junction bases outside the gene matches: 5. The DNA of the CDR3 is TGTGCCAGCAGCTTTCCCGGACAGGTTAACTATGGCTACACCTTC. As protein: CASSFPGQVNYGYTF.

The J gene is TRBJ1-3, the V gene TRBV13, with D tentatively TRBD1 (6 bases). Germline V CDR1 and CDR2: PRHDT, FYEKMQ (reference sequence). This CDR3 spans 15 amino acids. Trimming pared 5 bases from V and 6 bases from J, leaving 17 bases between. This chain's CDR3 is CASSQTGYRINTIYF. Written as DNA, the CDR3 is TGTGCCAGCAGCCAAACAGGGTACCGGATAAACACCATATATTTT.

J is TRBJ1-6 and V is TRBV5-1; 8 bases align to TRBD1. Trimming removed 4 bases from V and 9 bases from J; junction bases left unmatched: 6. The CDR3 sequence is 14 residues long. From germline, CDR1 is SGHRS and CDR2 YFSETQ. CDR3 in DNA: TGCGCCAGCAGCCCGACAGGGGAGACTTCACCCCTCCACTTT. Translated: CASSPTGETSPLHF. The variable domain in full, completed from reference TRBV5-1 and TRBJ1-6, reads KAGVTQTPRYLIKTRGQQVTLSCSPISGHRSVSWYQQTPGQGLQFLFEYFSETQRNKGNFPGRFSGRQFSNSRSEMNVSTLELGDSALYLCASSPTGETSPLHFGNGTRLTVT.

CDR3 nucleotide sequence: TGTGCCAGCAGTTCTTACGCCGGGACAGGGGGCAATGGCTACACCTTC. Protein: CASSSYAGTGGNGYTF. This chain links TRBV28 with TRBJ1-2, with 12 bases fitting TRBD1. The CDR3 totals 16 residues. V trimming: 4 bases; J trimming: 6 bases; junction bases outside the gene matches: 9. The germline CDR1 and CDR2 sequences are MDHEN and SYDVKM.

The chain employs TRBV6-6 and TRBJ2-7, with 9 positions matching TRBD1. The ends lost 4 bases at V and 6 bases at J; junction bases unmatched: 4. The CDR3 contains 13 residues. The V gene's germline CDR1 is MNHNY and CDR2 SVGAGI (reference sequence). The CDR3 protein is CASSWGQGGEQYF. The DNA for the CDR3 is TGTGCCAGCAGTTGGGGACAGGGTGGCGAGCAGTACTTC.

This clone was recorded a few times. The V and J genes are TRBV6-4 and TRBJ2-1; perhaps TRBD2 as D (6 bases). The ends were cut back, 0 bases at V and 12 bases at J, with 12 bases in the middle. The CDR3 runs to 13 residues. Germline values: CDR1 MRHNA, CDR2 SNTAGT. Written as DNA, the CDR3 is TGTGCCAGCAGTGACTCGAGTGCGGGGAGGCAGTTCTTC. Translation gives CASSDSSAGRQFF.

This clone was detected a few times. At one of its ends the junction is not consistent with the germline gene, which may arise from a read error. The rearrangement uses TRBV5-6 and TRBJ2-6, with D possibly TRBD2 on 7 matching bases. The V gene's germline CDR1 is SGHDT and CDR2 YYEEEE. The CDR3 is made up of 18 amino acids. CDR3: CASNLIGGLASGANVLTF. The CDR3 DNA is TGTGCCAGCAACTTGATCGGGGGGCTTGCCTCTGGGGCCAACGTCCTGACTTTC.

This clone was observed a handful of times. The chain employs TRBV19 and TRBJ2-2; TRBD1 agrees at 8 bases. The CDR3 spans 17 residues. V lost 4 bases to trimming and J lost 6 bases; unmatched junction nucleotides: 13. Germline V gene sequence: CDR1 LNHDA, CDR2 SQIVND (reference sequence). The CDR3 sequence is CASSNLRRGLLAGELFF. The DNA for the CDR3 is TGTGCCAGTAGTAATCTCCGCAGGGGGCTATTGGCCGGGGAGCTGTTTTTT.

On this clone itself: Distinct nucleotide sequences in the sample also encode this CDR3. The CDR3, as DNA: TGTGCCAGTAGTATGGGCCGGGGGGGTTCTAGCACAGATACGCAGTATTTT. Translated, it gives CASSMGRGGSSTDTQYF. The chain recombines TRBV19 with TRBJ2-3; 8 nucleotides match TRBD2. Trimming removed 3 bases from V and 0 bases from J; junction bases left unmatched: 8. Germline values: CDR1 LNHDA, CDR2 SQIVND (reference sequence). This CDR3 is built from 17 residues.

The chain employs TRBV27 and TRBJ1-5; TRBD1 matches at 10 bases. This CDR3 spans 16 amino acids. J was trimmed by 3 bases and V by 4 bases; bases with no gene match: 6. Per the germline V gene, CDR1 is MNHEY and CDR2 is SMNVEV (reference sequence). CDR3 in amino acids: CASSSWTGGFNQPQHF. The CDR3 DNA follows: TGTGCCAGCAGTTCCTGGACAGGGGGATTCAATCAGCCCCAGCATTTT.

This chain connects TRBV28 to TRBJ2-2; 8 nucleotides agree with TRBD2. Losses at the gene ends were 10 bases for V and 5 bases for J; bases not matched to a gene: 6. Per germline, CDR1 MDHEN and CDR2 SYDVKM. The length of the CDR3 is 13 residues. CDR3 DNA: TGTGCCATCGGGGGGGCCGGAACCGGGGAGCTGTTTTTT. This encodes CAIGGAGTGELFF.

The gene calls are TRBV6-6 and TRBJ2-7, with 8 bases lining up with TRBD1. Trimming cost V 4 bases and J 3 bases; bases outside gene matches: 8. The CDR3 contains 15 residues. Per the germline V gene, CDR1 is MNHNY and CDR2 is SVGAGI (reference sequence). CDR3: CASSSDRALIYEQYF. The CDR3 nucleotides are TGTGCCAGCAGTTCGGACAGGGCACTGATCTACGAGCAGTACTTC.

Remarks on this clone: A read error may produce the germline difference seen at one junction end. V is TRBV5-1 and J is TRBJ1-2; maybe TRBD1 (6 bases). The CDR3 consists of 16 residues. Germline CDR1 is SGHRS and CDR2 is YFSETQ. CDR3 protein: CASRSQQGSPGNGHTF. The CDR3 DNA reads as TGCGCCAGCAGGTCTCAACAGGGCTCCCCCGGGAATGGCCACACCTTC.

The chain uses TRBV24-1 and TRBJ2-3, with 12 positions matching TRBD2. This CDR3 has 15 amino acids. The germline gives CDR1 KGHDR, CDR2 SFDVKD. V lost 9 bases to trimming and J lost 3 bases; unmatched junction nucleotides: 6. CDR3 sequence (DNA): TGTGCCACCCGACCTAGCGGGGGGGCGACAGATACGCAGTATTTT. Encoded protein: CATRPSGGATDTQYF.

This chain connects TRBV5-1 to TRBJ2-5; 8 nucleotides match TRBD2. The CDR3 consists of 17 residues. V lost 0 bases and J lost 4; bases outside the gene matches: 11. From germline, CDR1 is SGHRS and CDR2 YFSETQ. CDR3 protein: CASSLARGGPSAETQYF. The CDR3 DNA follows: TGCGCCAGCAGCTTGGCTCGGGGGGGGCCGTCGGCAGAGACCCAGTACTTC.

The rearrangement joins TRBV12-3 or TRBV12-4 to TRBJ2-7, with D tentatively TRBD1 (5 bases). The CDR3 length is 13 residues. Trimming removed 7 bases at V and 2 bases at J, with 12 bases between. CDR3: CASTSQGPYEQYF. As DNA, the CDR3 is TGTGCCAGCACGTCGCAGGGCCCCTACGAGCAGTACTTC.

V and J are TRBV7-8 and TRBJ1-5; D unresolved. V was pared by 1 base and J by 4 bases, with 8 bases between. CDR3 length equals 14 residues. Germline CDR1 SGHVS, CDR2 FQNEAQ. In DNA, the CDR3 is TGTGCCAGCAGCTTAGAGTACGGTAATCAGCCCCAGCATTTT. It translates to CASSLEYGNQPQHF.

The genes are TRBV4-2 and TRBJ1-5; 7 nucleotides match TRBD1. Losses at the gene ends were 4 bases for V and 6 bases for J; bases not matched to a gene: 9. This CDR3 comprises 15 residues. Per germline, CDR1 LGHNA and CDR2 YNFKEQ. The CDR3 DNA reads TGTGCCAGCAGCCGGGACGACAGGGAGCGTCAGCCCCAGCATTTT. Translation gives CASSRDDRERQPQHF.

This chain joins TRBV7-8 and TRBJ1-5, with 8 bases identical to TRBD1. CDR1 and CDR2 from the germline V gene are SGHVS and FQNEAQ. Germline trimming cut 3 bases from V and 5 bases from J; bases unmatched to any gene: 6. The CDR3 spans 15 residues. The CDR3 DNA reads as TGTGCCAGCAGCTTGGGACAGGCGACCCATCAGCCCCAGCATTTT. Translation: CASSLGQATHQPQHF.

This chain joins TRBV7-3 and TRBJ1-1, with TRBD1 matching 7 bases. The CDR3 is 14 amino acids. Germline lookup yields CDR1 SGHTA and CDR2 FQGTGA. The V segment lost 3 bases and the J segment 0 bases; nucleotides outside the gene matches: 1. CDR3 nucleotide sequence: TGTGCCAGCAGCTTCGACAGGGTGAACACTGAAGCTTTCTTT. Translated: CASSFDRVNTEAFF. Full variable domain (remainder filled in from reference TRBV7-3 and TRBJ1-1): GAGVSQTPSNKVTEKGKYVELRCDPISGHTALYWYRQSLGQGPEFLIYFQGTGAADDSGLPNDRFFAVRPEGSVSTLKIQRTERGDSAVYLCASSFDRVNTEAFFGQGTRLTVV.

This clone came up once. The chain combines TRBV28 with TRBJ2-1, with a possible D match to TRBD2 (6 bases). The CDR3 has 15 residues. Trimming took 6 bases from V and 5 from J, leaving 17 bases between them. The germline V gene encodes CDR1 MDHEN and CDR2 SYDVKM. The CDR3: CASSPSRGFHNEQFF. In nucleotides, the CDR3 is TGTGCCAGCAGCCCTTCTCGGGGGTTTCACAATGAGCAGTTCTTC.